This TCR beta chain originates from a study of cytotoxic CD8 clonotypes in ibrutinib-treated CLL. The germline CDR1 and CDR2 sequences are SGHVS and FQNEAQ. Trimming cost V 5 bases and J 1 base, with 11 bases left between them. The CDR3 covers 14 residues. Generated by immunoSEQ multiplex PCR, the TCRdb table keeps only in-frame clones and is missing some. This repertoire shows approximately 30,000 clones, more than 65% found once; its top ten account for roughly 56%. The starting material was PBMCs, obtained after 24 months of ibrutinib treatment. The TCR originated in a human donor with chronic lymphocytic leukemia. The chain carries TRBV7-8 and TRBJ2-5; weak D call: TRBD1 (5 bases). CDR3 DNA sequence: TGTGCCAGCAGCGCATCCAGGGTCCAAGAGACCCAGTACTTC. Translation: CASSASRVQETQYF.